Presented here are 30 T cell receptor beta chains from one specimen sequenced in a study of blood T cell repertoires in COVID-19 (dated by TCRdb to about 2020). Libraries were prepared through the immunoSEQ multiplex PCR assay. TCRdb stores this immuneACCESS table with in-frame sequences only. Part of the clones is absent; in the studies checked, under half of the shortfall reflects unresolved V genes, and no reason is known for the rest. The sample yields 99,000 or so clones; roughly 90% were counted once. The top ten constitute 5% to 6.5% of the sample. Sequenced sample: peripheral blood. The receptors derive from a human donor in a cohort sampled during active COVID-19.

This clone has only one observation. The chain uses TRBV27 and TRBJ1-2; tentatively, D is TRBD1 (6 bases). Between the trimmed V and J ends, which lost 8 bases and 5 bases, there was a span of 21 bases. The germline V gene encodes CDR1 MNHEY and CDR2 SMNVEV (reference sequence). The CDR3 spans 15 residues. The CDR3 protein is CASRAGARVGYGYTF. Here the CDR3 DNA reads TGTGCCAGCCGGGCAGGGGCCCGAGTGGGGTATGGCTACACCTTC.

The V call is TRBV14, the J call TRBJ2-1; TRBD2 matches at 10 bases. The trim removed 4 bases at V and 1 base at J, leaving 4 bases unmatched. CDR3 length: 16 residues. Germline V gives CDR1 SGHDN, CDR2 FVKESK. The CDR3 here is CASSRTTSGSYNEQFF. As DNA, the CDR3 is TGTGCCAGCAGCCGAACGACTAGCGGGTCCTACAATGAGCAGTTCTTC.

In its sample, this clone was seen a few times. V and J are TRBV7-9 and TRBJ2-2; TRBD1 might be the D (6 bases). Germline values: CDR1 SEHNR, CDR2 FQNEAQ (reference sequence). CDR3 length: 14 amino acids. Trimming took 5 bases from V and 4 from J, leaving 11 bases between them. CDR3 amino acids: CASSMTGPTGELFF. CDR3 coding DNA: TGTGCCAGCAGCATGACAGGTCCCACCGGGGAGCTGTTTTTT.

This clone was observed once. The V gene is TRBV28, the J gene TRBJ1-1; no clear D. This CDR3 region has 13 residues. Trimming stripped 2 bases from V and 3 bases from J, with 7 bases between. Per the germline V gene, CDR1 is MDHEN and CDR2 is SYDVKM. CDR3 coding DNA: TGTGCCAGCAGTTTAGTTTCGGACACTGAAGCTTTCTTT. Translated: CASSLVSDTEAFF.

The chain uses TRBV13 and TRBJ2-7, with D perhaps matching TRBD2 (7 bases). The CDR3 has 15 residues. The V end lost 5 bases, the J end lost 6 bases, and 20 bases lay between the germline ends. Germline assignment: CDR1 PRHDT and CDR2 FYEKMQ (reference sequence). Here the CDR3 reads CASSPRGGAKGEQYF. The CDR3 bases are TGTGCCAGCAGCCCTAGAGGGGGGGCGAAGGGCGAGCAGTACTTC.

V is TRBV6-5 and J is TRBJ1-4, with a possible D match to TRBD1 (6 bases). Germline lookup yields CDR1 MNHEY and CDR2 SVGAGI. This CDR3 is built from 13 residues. Trimming pared 7 bases from V and 8 bases from J, leaving 14 bases between. The CDR3 DNA follows: TGTGCCAGCACCCTAGGGGGGGTAGAAAAACTGTTTTTT. Translating gives CASTLGGVEKLFF.

CDR3 amino acids: CASSFPGGAYEQYF. The CDR3 DNA sequence: TGTGCCAGCAGCTTTCCCGGGGGGGCCTACGAGCAGTACTTC. The chain couples TRBV7-2 to TRBJ2-7; TRBD2 matches 8 bases. Per germline, CDR1 SGHTA and CDR2 FQGNSA. V gave up 3 bases and J gave up 2 bases; unmatched junction bases: 3. The CDR3 is 14 residues long.

The V and J genes are TRBV9 and TRBJ1-1; D not resolved. The V gene lost 0 bases and the J gene lost 0 bases, with 3 bases spanning the gap. The CDR3 runs to 13 residues. Germline V gene sequence: CDR1 SGDLS, CDR2 YYNGEE. This chain's CDR3 is CASSVVLNTEAFF. CDR3 in DNA: TGTGCCAGCAGCGTAGTCTTGAACACTGAAGCTTTCTTT.

The V call is TRBV3-1 (or the pseudogene TRBV3-2), the J call TRBJ2-3, with D maybe TRBD1 (5 bases). The CDR3 extends over 17 amino acids. The V end lost 3 bases, the J end lost 2 bases, and 18 bases lay between the germline ends. Germline loops: CDR1 LGHDT, CDR2 YNNKEL (reference sequence). The CDR3 DNA sequence: TGTGCCAGCAGCCACCCAGAAGGGGTACCTTACACAGATACGCAGTATTTT. Its translation is CASSHPEGVPYTDTQYF.

This rearrangement joins TRBV28 to TRBJ1-5, with TRBD1 matching 8 bases. J lost 3 bases, V lost 5 bases, and 9 bases had no gene match. The CDR3 runs 16 residues. The germline V gene has CDR1 MDHEN and CDR2 SYDVKM. This chain's CDR3 is CASSGGTGLFNQPQHF. CDR3 coding DNA: TGTGCCAGCAGTGGGGGGACAGGTCTTTTCAATCAGCCCCAGCATTTT.

V usage is TRBV2 and J usage is TRBJ2-3; weak D call: TRBD2 (5 bases). The ends were cut back, 8 bases at V and 2 bases at J, with 14 bases in the middle. The CDR3 runs to 14 residues. Germline loops: CDR1 SNHLY, CDR2 FYNNEI. The CDR3 protein is CASSWTSFTDTQYF. Written as DNA, the CDR3 is TGTGCCAGCTCGTGGACTTCTTTCACAGATACGCAGTATTTT.

The chain is built from TRBV20-1 and TRBJ2-1; the D is unclear. CDR1 is DFQATT, CDR2 SNEGSKA, per germline (reference sequence). The CDR3 has 14 residues. V dropped 3 bases and J dropped 0 bases, with 9 bases sitting between them. This CDR3 reads CSASRPSSYNEQFF. DNA of the CDR3: TGCAGTGCTAGTCGTCCTAGCTCCTACAATGAGCAGTTCTTC.

The genes are TRBV5-1 and TRBJ1-1, with D tentatively TRBD1 (6 bases). Germline V CDR1 and CDR2: SGHRS, YFSETQ. There are 15 residues in the CDR3. Between the trimmed V and J ends, which lost 4 bases and 1 base, there was a span of 14 bases. In nucleotides, the CDR3 is TGCGCCAGCAGCCGTGAGGGGGACCCGAACACTGAAGCTTTCTTT. Protein product: CASSREGDPNTEAFF.

Only a few counts were recorded for this clone. The chain has TRBV24-1 and TRBJ2-1; 8 bases align to TRBD2. V lost 3 bases, J lost 0 bases, and 12 bases stayed unmatched. The germline V gene encodes CDR1 KGHDR and CDR2 SFDVKD. The CDR3 totals 19 residues. CDR3 loop: CATSDPGGSGASSYNEQFF. The CDR3 coding sequence is TGTGCCACCAGTGATCCCGGGGGTAGCGGGGCTAGCTCCTACAATGAGCAGTTCTTC.

The chain is built from TRBV7-8 and TRBJ2-1, with TRBD1 as a possible D gene (5 bases). Trimming left V 2 bases short and J 3 bases short, with 17 bases between. CDR1 is SGHVS and CDR2 is FQNEAQ in the germline V gene. This CDR3 is built from 17 residues. The CDR3 region has the DNA TGTGCCAGCAGCTTACTTCCGATCGGACAACTCTACAATGAGCAGTTCTTC. Its protein is CASSLLPIGQLYNEQFF.

This clone was seen only once. The chain couples TRBV30 to TRBJ2-1; 13 bases match TRBD2. Germline CDR1 reads GTSNPN; CDR2 reads SVGIG (reference sequence). The CDR3 is made up of 15 amino acids. V shed 5 bases, J shed 8 bases, and the junction held 9 bases outside the gene matches. CDR3 sequence reads: CAWHKGTSGIHEQFF. The CDR3, as DNA: TGTGCCTGGCATAAAGGGACTAGCGGGATTCATGAGCAGTTCTTC.

The gene calls are TRBV27 and TRBJ1-6; 7 bases are shared with TRBD1. V trimming: 3 bases; J trimming: 7 bases; junction bases outside the gene matches: 3. Per germline, CDR1 MNHEY and CDR2 SMNVEV (reference sequence). The CDR3 has 14 residues. The CDR3 reads CASSLGQTNSPLHF. DNA of the CDR3: TGTGCCAGCAGTTTGGGACAGACGAATTCACCCCTCCACTTT.

The chain recombines TRBV30 with TRBJ2-5; the match to TRBD2 covers 8 bases. Germline V lookup: CDR1 GTSNPN, CDR2 SVGIG (reference sequence). Unmatched junction bases numbered 9, after V lost 4 bases and J lost 5 bases. The CDR3 totals 14 residues. Here the CDR3 DNA reads TGTGCCTGGAAACCGGGACTAGGTGTGGAGACCCAGTACTTC. Residues: CAWKPGLGVETQYF.

The chain has TRBV29-1 and TRBJ1-3, with D hard to call. Germline-derived CDR1 and CDR2 are SQVTM and ANQGSEA. CDR3 length equals 19 residues. Trimming removed 4 bases at V and 1 base at J, with 26 bases between. The CDR3 loop is CSVVLPTLAHQRSGNTIYF. CDR3 nucleotides: TGCAGCGTTGTCTTACCCACGTTAGCCCACCAAAGGTCTGGAAACACCATATATTTT. Filled out from reference TRBV29-1 and TRBJ1-3, the complete variable domain reads SAVISQKPSRDICQRGTSLTIQCQVDSQVTMMFWYRQQPGQSLTLIATANQGSEATYESGFVIDKFPISRPNLTFSTLTVSNMSPEDSSIYLCSVVLPTLAHQRSGNTIYFGEGSWLTVV.

The V call is TRBV6-5, the J call TRBJ1-2; no definite D call. CDR1 is MNHEY, CDR2 SVGAGI, per germline. The CDR3 is 13 amino acids. V gave up 11 bases and J gave up 2 bases, with 15 bases separating them. The CDR3: CASWPRPNYGYTF. CDR3 nucleotide sequence: TGTGCCTCCTGGCCCAGGCCAAACTATGGCTACACCTTC.

The chain carries TRBV6-1 and TRBJ1-2; D is perhaps TRBD1 (5 bases). This CDR3 has 15 amino acids. Germline V lookup: CDR1 MNHNS, CDR2 SASEGT. Trimming took off 2 bases at V and 3 bases at J, with 13 bases between the two ends. As DNA, the CDR3 is TGTGCCAGCAGTGAAAGGGGCAGGGTGGACTATGGCTACACCTTC. This sequence encodes CASSERGRVDYGYTF.

The rearrangement joins TRBV13 to TRBJ1-3; D not certain. Trimming removed 3 bases at V and 0 bases at J, with 6 bases between. Per germline, CDR1 PRHDT and CDR2 FYEKMQ (reference sequence). The CDR3 runs 14 residues. The CDR3 loop reads CASSFSSSGNTIYF. The DNA for the CDR3 is TGTGCCAGCAGCTTCTCGAGCTCTGGAAACACCATATATTTT. The complete variable domain, with remaining parts taken from reference TRBV13 and TRBJ1-3, reads AAGVIQSPRHLIKEKRETATLKCYPIPRHDTVYWYQQGPGQDPQFLISFYEKMQSDKGSIPDRFSAQQFSDYHSELNMSSLELGDSALYFCASSFSSSGNTIYFGEGSWLTVV.

In DNA, the CDR3 is TGTGCCAGCAGTTTTTCCGTAATTAATTCACCCCTCCACTTT. This encodes CASSFSVINSPLHF. The chain couples TRBV27 to TRBJ1-6; D unclear. The germline V gene encodes CDR1 MNHEY and CDR2 SMNVEV (reference sequence). V was cut by 3 bases and J by 6 bases, with 9 bases left in between. The CDR3 covers 14 residues.

This chain links TRBV9 with TRBJ2-7, with D perhaps matching TRBD1 (7 bases). Germline CDR1 reads SGDLS; CDR2 reads YYNGEE. The CDR3 sequence is 13 residues long. The V end was cut by 0 bases, the J end by 6 bases, with 10 bases between. CDR3 region: CASSVGRGPEQYF. CDR3 DNA: TGTGCCAGCAGCGTAGGGAGGGGGCCCGAGCAGTACTTC.

Here the CDR3 reads CASSYQASSYEQYF. In DNA, the CDR3 is TGTGCCAGCAGTTACCAGGCCAGCTCCTACGAGCAGTACTTC. The chain is built from TRBV6-2 or TRBV6-3 and TRBJ2-7; no firm D call. Germline values: CDR1 MNHEY, CDR2 SVGEGT. The CDR3 is made up of 14 amino acids. Trimming cost V 2 bases and J 0 bases, with 8 bases left between them.

This chain joins TRBV7-7 and TRBJ2-1; 9 nucleotides match TRBD2. The CDR3 extends over 16 amino acids. V lost 5 bases to trimming and J lost 4 bases; unmatched junction nucleotides: 9. The V gene's germline CDR1 is SSHAT and CDR2 FNYEAQ (reference sequence). As DNA, the CDR3 is TGTGCCAGCAGCCCGTACGGGACTAGCAGGTACAATGAGCAGTTCTTC. As protein: CASSPYGTSRYNEQFF.

In this sample, this clone turned up a few times. The sample contains more than one DNA sequence encoding this CDR3. The chain is built from TRBV7-2 and TRBJ1-3; no clear D gene. CDR1 is SGHTA, CDR2 FQGNSA, per germline. CDR3 length equals 14 residues. Trimming removed 1 base from V and 4 bases from J, with 8 bases in between. CDR3 residues: CASSLGPGGNTIYF. CDR3 DNA: TGTGCCAGCAGCTTAGGCCCGGGGGGAAACACCATATATTTT.

This chain uses TRBV5-1 with TRBJ1-5, with D possibly being TRBD1 (6 bases). Trimming cost V 1 base and J 8 bases, with 16 bases left between them. Germline CDR1 SGHRS, CDR2 YFSETQ. The length of the CDR3 is 15 residues. The CDR3: CASSLSGTPVEPQHF. The CDR3 nucleotides read TGCGCCAGCAGCTTGTCCGGGACACCTGTCGAGCCCCAGCATTTT.

The rearrangement joins TRBV7-2 to TRBJ1-2, with TRBD1 as a possible D gene (5 bases). Trimming removed 4 bases at V and 6 bases at J, with 12 bases between. Germline values: CDR1 SGHTA, CDR2 FQGNSA. The CDR3 covers 13 residues. The CDR3 DNA is TGTGCCAGCAGCTCAACGGACACTGATGGCTACACCTTC. It is translated as CASSSTDTDGYTF.

V usage is TRBV19 and J usage is TRBJ1-2; the D is unclear. Trimming took off 7 bases at V and 5 bases at J, with 11 bases between the two ends. The CDR3 loop spans 12 amino acids. The germline gives CDR1 LNHDA, CDR2 SQIVND (reference sequence). The CDR3 DNA sequence: TGTGCCAGTATCAGCAGGAATTATGGCTACACCTTC. It codes for CASISRNYGYTF.